The T cell receptor (beta chain) described here comes from a study of blood T cells in healthy people across ages. As for the study in general: Template switching retrieved approximately one barcoded beta molecule for each two T cells.

A J-beta primer mix and a sample-barcoded 5' primer were used in a second PCR of about 6 to 12 cycles. TCRdb re-called the 5' RACE reads through MiXCR, storing one row per CDR3 protein. The sample includes roughly 550,000 distinct CDR3 sequences, nearly 25% of them seen just once. Germline CDR1 is SQVTM and CDR2 is ANQGSEA. This CDR3 is 13 amino acids long. Trimming left V 8 bases short and J 0 bases short, with 11 bases between. In its sample, this clonotype was seen a few times. Its antigen is unidentified. Whole-study findings and limits: Measured against age, TCR beta diversity per million T cells decreased in a roughly linear manner. TCR beta diversity was tightly associated with the proportion of naive T cells.

These same data were also listed under a study on T cells of mothers and their children.

The TCR was taken from a boy between 10 and 17 years old in good health. The rearrangement links TRBV29-1 to TRBJ2-1; D remains ambiguous. The sample consisted of blood. This CDR3 reads CSIKLGSYNEQFF. CDR3 DNA sequence: TGCAGCATTAAGCTCGGCTCCTACAATGAGCAGTTCTTC.